The T cell receptor beta chain under discussion was sequenced for a study of T cell changes during pregnancy in multiple sclerosis. Clones were read by immunoSEQ multiplex PCR, and TCRdb kept only the in-frame ones, dropping some. The table lists 65,000 to 85,000 clones, almost 90% of them singletons. The CDR3 extends over 12 amino acids. V lost 1 base and J 10 bases, leaving 8 bases between the germline ends. Germline V gives CDR1 MNHNS, CDR2 SASEGT. This chain connects TRBV6-1 to TRBJ2-1; D is possibly TRBD2 (5 bases). Sample: peripheral blood, taken after pregnancy. The sequence derives from a female donor in good health, enrolled as a control in a pregnancy study. The CDR3 protein is CASSEGTWEQFF. In DNA, the CDR3 is TGTGCCAGCAGTGAAGGGACTTGGGAGCAGTTCTTC.